A single sample gave rise to the 16 T cell receptor beta chains below, sequenced in a study of response to subunit inactivated influenza vaccine. TCRdb used MiXCR to reprocess the RT-PCR reads, holding one entry per CDR3 protein. Among about 650,000 distinct CDR3 sequences listed, 11% to 15% were seen once. Here the sequenced sample was PBMCs from blood, taken 14 days before vaccination. These receptors were collected from a man aged 50-59 years who received an inactivated influenza vaccine.

The gene calls are TRBV6-2 or TRBV6-3 and TRBJ2-7; D gene unclear. Germline V lookup: CDR1 MNHEY, CDR2 SVGEGT. Trimming pared 7 bases from V and 3 bases from J, leaving 13 bases between. The CDR3 spans 13 residues. As DNA, the CDR3 is TGTGCCAGCACTCCCCGGAATTACTACGAGCAGTACTTC. It translates to CASTPRNYYEQYF.

This chain connects TRBV12-3 or TRBV12-4 to TRBJ2-2, with D perhaps being TRBD1 or TRBD2 (5 bases each). The CDR3 sequence is 14 residues long. The germline V and J ends were trimmed by 7 bases and 7 bases, with 16 bases remaining between them. The CDR3 is CASTLRGEGGELFF. The DNA for the CDR3 is TGTGCCAGCACCTTGAGGGGAGAGGGCGGGGAGCTGTTTTTT.

This chain links TRBV7-6 with TRBJ2-5; 8 bases align to TRBD2. CDR3 length: 14 residues. CDR1 is SGHVS and CDR2 is FNYEAQ in the germline V gene. J was trimmed by 5 bases and V by 1 base; bases with no gene match: 3. The CDR3 coding sequence is TGTGCCAGCAGCTTAGGCGCTAGCGGGGAGACCCAGTACTTC. Translation gives CASSLGASGETQYF.

This clonotype showed up many times. The rearrangement joins TRBV28 to TRBJ2-3; weak D call: TRBD1 (6 bases). CDR1 is MDHEN and CDR2 is SYDVKM in the germline V gene. The germline V and J ends were trimmed by 1 base and 0 bases, with 11 bases remaining between them. The length of the CDR3 is 16 residues. For the CDR3, the DNA is TGTGCCAGCAGTTTATTACTGGGGGCTAGCACAGATACGCAGTATTTT. Translated, it gives CASSLLLGASTDTQYF.

V gene TRBV11-1 combines with J gene TRBJ2-5, with 10 bases matching TRBD2. The CDR3 contains 18 residues. Germline CDR1 reads SGHAT; CDR2 reads FQDESV (reference sequence). V shed 3 bases and J 0 bases; nucleotides not matched to a gene: 10. CDR3 residues: CASSFGLAGVKYQETQYF. The CDR3 region has the DNA TGTGCCAGCAGCTTCGGGCTAGCGGGGGTTAAGTACCAAGAGACCCAGTACTTC.

This clonotype has a handful of counts. This chain's CDR3 is CASSDGLQGTKYF. CDR3 nucleotide sequence: TGTGCCAGCAGCGACGGCCTTCAGGGGACGAAGTACTTC. The rearrangement joins TRBV7-2 to TRBJ2-7; D perhaps matches TRBD1 (6 bases). The CDR3 has 13 residues. In germline, CDR1 is SGHTA, CDR2 FQGNSA. Trimming left V 5 bases short and J 11 bases short, with 19 bases between.

The rearrangement uses TRBV2 and TRBJ2-7; a weak D match, TRBD2 (5 bases). V was cut by 6 bases and J by 2 bases, with 17 bases left in between. Germline CDR1 reads SNHLY; CDR2 reads FYNNEI. This CDR3 has 15 amino acids. In DNA, the CDR3 is TGTGCCAGCAGCACCATAGCGTATCAGGCCTACGAGCAGTACTTC. Translation: CASSTIAYQAYEQYF.

There are a few counts of this clonotype. The J gene is TRBJ1-1, the V gene TRBV2; possibly TRBD1 for D (5 bases). There are 13 residues in the CDR3. V lost 3 bases and J 5 bases, leaving 10 bases between the germline ends. Germline assignment: CDR1 SNHLY and CDR2 FYNNEI. CDR3 DNA sequence: TGTGCCAGCAGTGATTATGGGGGAACTGAAGCTTTCTTT. Translated: CASSDYGGTEAFF.

This clonotype was seen more than once but under ten times. The chain employs TRBV12-3 or TRBV12-4 and TRBJ2-1, with 12 positions matching TRBD2. J lost 12 bases, V lost 5 bases, and 8 bases had no gene match. The CDR3 loop spans 14 amino acids. The chain's CDR3 is CASSGLAGLGTQFF. The CDR3 DNA reads TGTGCCAGCAGTGGACTAGCGGGGCTAGGGACGCAGTTCTTC.

The rearrangement joins TRBV9 to TRBJ2-2; the match to TRBD1 covers 9 bases. The ends lost 0 bases at V and 5 bases at J; junction bases unmatched: 2. The CDR3 loop spans 15 amino acids. Germline-derived CDR1 and CDR2 are SGDLS and YYNGEE. DNA for the CDR3: TGTGCCAGCAGCGTAGGAGGACAGGGGACCGGGGAGCTGTTTTTT. This encodes CASSVGGQGTGELFF.

This clonotype has more than one count but fewer than ten. The chain joins TRBV10-3 to TRBJ2-1; the match to TRBD2 covers 9 bases. The CDR3 has 13 amino acids. Germline lookup yields CDR1 ENHRY and CDR2 SYGVKD. After removal of 8 bases from V and 3 bases from J, the junction contained 2 bases not matched to a gene. CDR3 in DNA: TGTGCCATCGGCGGGAGGGACTACAATGAGCAGTTCTTC. Amino acids: CAIGGRDYNEQFF.

The chain recombines TRBV4-1 with TRBJ2-1; D might be TRBD1 (6 bases). Trimming removed 4 bases from V and 2 bases from J, with 9 bases in between. The CDR3 has 14 residues. CDR1 is MGHRA and CDR2 is YSYEKL in the germline V gene. The chain's CDR3 is CASSPWDTYNEQFF. Written as DNA, the CDR3 is TGCGCCAGCAGCCCCTGGGACACCTACAATGAGCAGTTCTTC.

CDR3 loop: CTSQGGLTIVDEQFF. CDR3 DNA sequence: TGCACCTCCCAAGGGGGACTAACCATCGTCGATGAGCAGTTCTTC. The gene calls are TRBV20-1 and TRBJ2-1, with a weak D call TRBD2 (7 bases). Germline assignment: CDR1 DFQATT and CDR2 SNEGSKA (reference sequence). The CDR3 is 15 residues long.

This clonotype was observed at least ten times. This chain joins TRBV6-5 and TRBJ2-5, with D possibly TRBD2 on 5 matching bases. Germline V CDR1 and CDR2: MNHEY, SVGAGI. V was shortened by 0 bases and J by 0 bases, with 14 bases between the two germline ends. This CDR3 contains 17 residues. As DNA, the CDR3 is TGTGCCAGCAGTTACTCAGGAGGCCTATTCGACCAAGAGACCCAGTACTTC. As protein: CASSYSGGLFDQETQYF.

The chain has TRBV5-1 and TRBJ2-1; 12 positions agree with TRBD2. V lost 6 bases and J lost 5; bases outside the gene matches: 15. Germline CDR1 and CDR2: SGHRS and YFSETQ. CDR3 length: 18 amino acids. The chain's CDR3 is CASTRKLAGGKRDNEQFF. The CDR3 region has the DNA TGCGCCAGCACCAGGAAACTAGCGGGAGGAAAGAGAGACAATGAGCAGTTCTTC.

The rearrangement uses TRBV6-2 or TRBV6-3 and TRBJ2-5, with D unclear. V was clipped by 3 bases and J by 7 bases, with 12 bases between them. The CDR3 contains 13 residues. Germline CDR1 is MNHEY and CDR2 is SVGEGT. The CDR3 DNA follows: TGTGCCAGCAGTTATGTCCGCTACGGGACCCAGTACTTC. Protein: CASSYVRYGTQYF.